The 20 T cell receptor beta chains reported below all come from one sample, sequenced in a study of tumor-infiltrating lymphocytes in localized non-small cell lung cancer. Profiled with immunoSEQ multiplex PCR; TCRdb holds only in-frame clones, not every one. Altogether tens of thousands of clones are present, about two thirds being singletons, with the ten largest covering about 6.5%. The specimen was lung tumor tissue. The origin of the receptors is a human donor with non-small cell lung cancer.

The rearrangement uses TRBV18 and TRBJ1-2; 10 nucleotides line up with TRBD1. The V gene's germline CDR1 is KGHSH and CDR2 LQKENI. Trimming at V came to 3 bases and at J to 5 bases, leaving 3 bases not matched to a gene. CDR3 size: 14 residues. The CDR3 spells CASSPGDRGYGYTF. In DNA form, the CDR3 reads TGTGCCAGCTCACCCGGGGACAGGGGATATGGCTACACCTTC.

Only one count was recorded for this clone. J is TRBJ1-2 and V is TRBV7-2; tentative D call: TRBD1 (6 bases). The V end lost 5 bases, the J end lost 8 bases, and 24 bases lay between the germline ends. CDR3 length: 16 residues. Germline CDR1 SGHTA, CDR2 FQGNSA. DNA of the CDR3: TGTGCCAGCAGCCTGAGAGACCGGGGGGGGCACGGCGGCTACACCTTC. Protein sequence: CASSLRDRGGHGGYTF.

The J gene is TRBJ2-3, the V gene TRBV6-4; 8 bases line up with TRBD2. Trimming took 6 bases from V and 4 from J; bases not matched to a gene: 12. Germline CDR1 and CDR2: MRHNA and SNTAGT. CDR3 length equals 16 residues. In nucleotides, the CDR3 is TGTGCCAGCAGCCTAATCGGGGGGGGTAGCCCAGATACGCAGTATTTT. As protein: CASSLIGGGSPDTQYF.

The rearrangement uses TRBV5-8 and TRBJ1-2; D may be TRBD1 (5 bases). The CDR3 runs to 13 residues. CDR1 and CDR2 (germline): SGHTS, YDEGEE. V was clipped by 4 bases and J by 2 bases, with 9 bases between them. The CDR3 loop reads CASSRDFNYGYTF. The DNA for the CDR3 is TGTGCCAGCAGCCGGGACTTCAACTATGGCTACACCTTC.

This clone is medium-sized (0.01 to 0.1%) within its sample. This sequence joins TRBV9 and TRBJ1-2; 9 nucleotides line up with TRBD1. The V and J ends lost 4 bases and 6 bases, in that order; junction bases with no gene match: 13. CDR3 size: 16 residues. Germline CDR1 SGDLS, CDR2 YYNGEE. CDR3 sequence reads: CASSSDLQGASNGYTF. CDR3 sequence (DNA): TGTGCCAGCAGCTCCGACCTACAGGGGGCATCGAATGGCTACACCTTC.

The chain joins TRBV9 to TRBJ2-7; D is possibly TRBD1 (6 bases). Deletions cut 0 bases from V and 7 bases from J, with 14 bases between. There are 14 residues in the CDR3. Germline V CDR1 and CDR2: SGDLS, YYNGEE. The CDR3 coding sequence is TGTGCCAGCAGCGTAGAACAGGGAAACAGAGAGCAGTACTTC. It translates to CASSVEQGNREQYF.

V gene TRBV18 combines with J gene TRBJ1-1; D gene unclear. This CDR3 spans 15 amino acids. The V end lost 3 bases, the J end lost 0 bases, and 11 bases lay between the germline ends. Germline assignment: CDR1 KGHSH and CDR2 LQKENI. The chain's CDR3 is CASSPTTVLNTEAFF. In DNA, the CDR3 is TGTGCCAGCTCACCTACGACTGTTCTGAACACTGAAGCTTTCTTT.

The V gene is TRBV6-1, the J gene TRBJ1-6; TRBD1 aligns across 9 bases. Germline V CDR1 and CDR2: MNHNS, SASEGT. Trimming at V came to 10 bases and at J to 7 bases, leaving 5 bases not matched to a gene. This CDR3 is 13 amino acids long. CDR3 amino acids: CATTGQGNSPLHF. CDR3 coding DNA: TGTGCCACCACAGGACAGGGGAATTCACCCCTCCACTTT.

V and J are TRBV7-2 and TRBJ2-3, with 8 positions matching TRBD2. J was trimmed by 11 bases and V by 0 bases; bases with no gene match: 7. The CDR3 has 14 amino acids. CDR1 is SGHTA, CDR2 FQGNSA, per germline. The CDR3 loop is CASSLAIGRGEQYF. CDR3 bases: TGTGCCAGCAGCTTAGCGATTGGGCGGGGGGAGCAGTATTTT. The entire variable domain, with the rest obtained from reference TRBV7-2 and TRBJ2-3, is as follows: GAGVSQSPSNKVTEKGKDVELRCDPISGHTALYWYRQSLGQGLEFLIYFQGNSAPDKSGLPSDRFSAERTGGSVSTLTIQRTQQEDSAVYLCASSLAIGRGEQYFGPGTRLTVL.

This clone appeared a few times. The CDR3 protein is CASSLGDKWSSHWVSSGNTIYF. As DNA, the CDR3 is TGTGCCAGCAGCCTAGGCGACAAATGGTCCTCCCACTGGGTAAGCTCTGGAAACACCATATATTTT. The chain employs TRBV9 and TRBJ1-3; D is ambiguous. The CDR3 has 22 amino acids. Germline assignment: CDR1 SGDLS and CDR2 YYNGEE. V shed 4 bases and J shed 0 bases, with 32 bases lying between them.

The chain is built from TRBV2 and TRBJ2-1; 8 bases are a match to TRBD1. This CDR3 contains 15 residues. J gave up 6 bases and V 6 bases, and 10 bases lay outside the gene matches. Per germline, CDR1 SNHLY and CDR2 FYNNEI. The CDR3, as DNA: TGTGCCAGCAGGCAGGACAGGGTATACTCCAATGAGCAGTTCTTC. It translates to CASRQDRVYSNEQFF.

This clone appeared a single time. The chain has TRBV10-2 and TRBJ1-3; TRBD1 is a possible D gene (5 bases). The CDR3 is 12 residues long. Trimming cost V 6 bases and J 3 bases, with 6 bases left between them. The germline V gene has CDR1 WSHSY and CDR2 SAAADI. The CDR3 reads CASRGDGNTIYF. The CDR3 nucleotides read TGCGCCAGCAGGGGGGATGGAAACACCATATATTTT.

The chain employs TRBV6-5 and TRBJ1-1; D not certain. This CDR3 has 14 residues. Germline CDR1 and CDR2: MNHEY and SVGAGI. Deletions cut 6 bases from V and 1 base from J, with 12 bases between. CDR3 sequence: CASRRRPGNTEAFF. The CDR3 DNA sequence: TGTGCCAGCAGACGAAGGCCGGGGAACACTGAAGCTTTCTTT.

The V call is TRBV18, the J call TRBJ2-7; D gene uncertain. The V gene lost 2 bases and the J gene lost 6 bases, with 8 bases spanning the gap. Germline V lookup: CDR1 KGHSH, CDR2 LQKENI. The CDR3 length is 12 residues. The CDR3 loop reads CASSPASAEQYF. The CDR3 region has the DNA TGTGCCAGCTCACCAGCCTCAGCCGAGCAGTACTTC.

The CDR3 protein is CASSLMIREYEQYF. The DNA of the CDR3 is TGTGCCAGCAGCTTAATGATTCGGGAATACGAGCAGTACTTC. The chain is built from TRBV7-2 and TRBJ2-7, with D tentatively TRBD2 (5 bases). V lost 2 bases to trimming and J lost 4 bases, with 12 bases between them. The CDR3 is made up of 14 amino acids. CDR1 is SGHTA, CDR2 FQGNSA, per germline. Full variable domain (missing parts from reference TRBV7-2 and TRBJ2-7): GAGVSQSPSNKVTEKGKDVELRCDPISGHTALYWYRQSLGQGLEFLIYFQGNSAPDKSGLPSDRFSAERTGGSVSTLTIQRTQQEDSAVYLCASSLMIREYEQYFGPGTRLTVT.

The J gene is TRBJ1-1, the V gene TRBV25-1, with a possible D match to TRBD1 (6 bases). V was clipped by 7 bases and J by 3 bases, with 12 bases between them. Germline CDR1 is MGHDK and CDR2 is SYGVNS. CDR3 length equals 13 residues. The DNA of the CDR3 is TGTGCCAGCAAGGGGCAGGGGTACACTGAAGCTTTCTTT. Its translation is CASKGQGYTEAFF.

The chain uses TRBV5-6 and TRBJ2-5, with D perhaps TRBD1 (6 bases). The length of the CDR3 is 13 residues. CDR1 and CDR2 from the germline V gene are SGHDT and YYEEEE. V was trimmed by 4 bases and J by 7 bases, leaving 14 bases between them. The CDR3 reads CASSKTGLGTQYF. The CDR3 nucleotides are TGTGCCAGCAGCAAGACAGGACTTGGGACCCAGTACTTC.

The CDR3 sequence: CASSLVGGQGAGEQYF. The CDR3 DNA reads as TGTGCCAGCAGCTTAGTAGGAGGACAGGGGGCGGGGGAGCAGTACTTC. The chain joins TRBV7-9 to TRBJ2-7; TRBD1 matches 11 bases. Germline V lookup: CDR1 SEHNR, CDR2 FQNEAQ (reference sequence). The V and J ends lost 1 base and 7 bases, in that order; junction bases with no gene match: 9. The CDR3 sequence is 16 residues long.

The chain couples TRBV5-4 to TRBJ2-3; the match to TRBD2 covers 12 bases. The CDR3 has 15 amino acids. V lost 4 bases and J lost 5; bases outside the gene matches: 5. Per the germline V gene, CDR1 is SGHNT and CDR2 is YYREEE (reference sequence). The CDR3 DNA reads TGTGCCAGCAGCCTAGCGGGGGGGATCCAAGATACGCAGTATTTT. Residues: CASSLAGGIQDTQYF.

The V and J genes are TRBV7-9 and TRBJ1-2; D may be TRBD1 (6 bases). CDR1 and CDR2 from the germline V gene are SEHNR and FQNEAQ (reference sequence). The CDR3 has 15 amino acids. Trimming shortened V by 0 bases and J by 7 bases, and 15 bases separated the two germline ends. CDR3 nucleotide sequence: TGTGCCAGCAGCTTAGCCGACTCCGGGGGCTTTGGCTACACCTTC. It yields the protein CASSLADSGGFGYTF. Filled out from reference TRBV7-9 and TRBJ1-2, the complete variable domain reads DTGVSQNPRHKITKRGQNVTFRCDPISEHNRLYWYRQTLGQGPEFLTYFQNEAQLEKSRLLSDRFSAERPKGSFSTLEIQRTEQGDSAMYLCASSLADSGGFGYTFGSGTRLTVV.